The 17 T cell receptor beta chains below all came from one sample that was sequenced in a study of T-cell reconstitution after alpha-beta-depleted transplantation in children. Preparation of the TCRbeta library involved a method that used unique molecular identifiers. TCRdb ran MiXCR on the PCR reads and lists one entry per CDR3 protein. The sample shows 500,000 to 750,000 distinct CDR3 sequences, roughly 30% of them seen only once. The sequenced sample was PBMCs, obtained before TCRalphabeta/CD19-depleted stem cell transplant. These receptors all come from a boy less than two years old with Wiskott-Aldrich syndrome, due to receive a stem cell transplant.

This clonotype was seen a few times. V usage is TRBV28 and J usage is TRBJ2-5, with D possibly being TRBD1 (5 bases). Deletions cut 2 bases from V and 5 bases from J, with 18 bases between. The CDR3 spans 16 residues. The germline gives CDR1 MDHEN, CDR2 SYDVKM. In DNA form, the CDR3 reads TGTGCCAGCAGTTTAGGGGCTTTACCATCCCGGGAGACCCAGTACTTC. This sequence encodes CASSLGALPSRETQYF.

The gene calls are TRBV20-1 and TRBJ1-1; maybe TRBD1 (5 bases). The germline gives CDR1 DFQATT, CDR2 SNEGSKA (reference sequence). The V and J ends lost 3 bases and 3 bases respectively, with 8 bases between them. The CDR3 extends over 12 amino acids. The CDR3 region has the DNA TGCAGTGCTAGTTGGGGGGACACTGAAGCTTTCTTT. Translated: CSASWGDTEAFF.

This clonotype was detected a few times. The CDR3 DNA reads as TGTGCCAGCAGCCACATACGGGGGAATGAGCAGTTCTTC. Residues: CASSHIRGNEQFF. The rearrangement links TRBV14 to TRBJ2-1; D is possibly TRBD2 (6 bases). The CDR3 spans 13 residues. Germline V CDR1 and CDR2: SGHDN, FVKESK. V lost 3 bases to trimming and J lost 7 bases, with 10 bases between them.

The CDR3 region is CASSESGTRGQFF. Written as DNA, the CDR3 is TGTGCCAGCAGTGAATCAGGGACTAGAGGACAGTTCTTC. The chain carries TRBV25-1 and TRBJ2-1; 8 positions match TRBD2. This CDR3 spans 13 amino acids. CDR1 MGHDK and CDR2 SYGVNS come from the germline V gene. With 1 base clipped from V and 13 bases from J, the junction kept 6 bases outside the gene matches.

The chain joins TRBV7-8 to TRBJ1-2, with D possibly being TRBD1 (5 bases). Germline-derived CDR1 and CDR2 are SGHVS and FQNEAQ. V was cut by 3 bases and J by 4 bases, with 12 bases left in between. This CDR3 has 14 residues. The DNA of the CDR3 is TGTGCCAGCAGCTTTAGAGGGACGGGCTATGGCTACACCTTC. Its protein is CASSFRGTGYGYTF.

The chain recombines TRBV10-3 with TRBJ2-5; D perhaps matches TRBD2 (7 bases). The CDR3 spans 13 residues. The ends were cut back, 3 bases at V and 9 bases at J, with 14 bases in the middle. Germline-derived CDR1 and CDR2 are ENHRY and SYGVKD. The CDR3 is CAISDGQGRAQYF. The CDR3 DNA reads TGTGCCATCAGTGATGGTCAGGGGAGGGCCCAGTACTTC.

The chain is built from TRBV27 and TRBJ2-1, with 9 bases aligning to TRBD2. V was clipped by 5 bases and J by 8 bases; unmatched bases: 19. The CDR3 is 18 residues long. The V gene's germline CDR1 is MNHEY and CDR2 SMNVEV (reference sequence). The CDR3 nucleotides are TGTGCCAGCAGTCCCTTGGTTCTCTCTCTAGCGGGATCTGATGAGCAGTTCTTC. It is translated as CASSPLVLSLAGSDEQFF.

The chain couples TRBV7-9 to TRBJ2-3; TRBD1 or TRBD2 may be the D gene (5 bases each). The CDR3 runs to 14 residues. The V end lost 4 bases, the J end lost 10 bases, and 18 bases lay between the germline ends. CDR1 and CDR2 from the germline V gene are SEHNR and FQNEAQ (reference sequence). CDR3: CASSSVGRGGSQYF. Here the CDR3 DNA reads TGTGCCAGCAGCTCCGTCGGCCGGGGCGGGTCGCAGTATTTT. Full variable domain (outside the CDR3, taken from reference TRBV7-9 and TRBJ2-3): DTGVSQNPRHKITKRGQNVTFRCDPISEHNRLYWYRQTLGQGPEFLTYFQNEAQLEKSRLLSDRFSAERPKGSFSTLEIQRTEQGDSAMYLCASSSVGRGGSQYFGPGTRLTVL.

The chain combines TRBV2 with TRBJ2-7; TRBD1 aligns across 8 bases. This CDR3 spans 15 amino acids. V was pared by 4 bases and J by 3 bases, with 8 bases of the junction left unmatched. Germline assignment: CDR1 SNHLY and CDR2 FYNNEI. In DNA form, the CDR3 reads TGTGCCAGCAGTGCGGACAGGGACAGGCACTACGAGCAGTACTTC. It codes for CASSADRDRHYEQYF.

The chain uses TRBV6-1 and TRBJ2-7; 8 bases map to TRBD1. CDR3 length equals 15 residues. Per the germline V gene, CDR1 is MNHNS and CDR2 is SASEGT. J gave up 3 bases and V 8 bases, and 12 bases lay outside the gene matches. CDR3 DNA: TGTGCCAGCTGGGGATTGACAGGGGCGAGCTACGAGCAGTACTTC. Translation gives CASWGLTGASYEQYF.

The gene calls are TRBV5-1 and TRBJ2-1, with a tentative D call TRBD1 (6 bases). The germline gives CDR1 SGHRS, CDR2 YFSETQ. The CDR3 runs 13 residues. V lost 7 bases, J lost 7 bases, and 15 bases lay in between. CDR3 sequence reads: CASGQSTGNEQFF. CDR3 DNA sequence: TGCGCCAGCGGACAATCAACAGGGAATGAGCAGTTCTTC.

V usage is TRBV10-3 and J usage is TRBJ1-4; D gene unclear. Trimming pared 0 bases from V and 5 bases from J, leaving 10 bases between. The CDR3 consists of 15 residues. The germline gives CDR1 ENHRY, CDR2 SYGVKD. The CDR3 reads CAISESFAVNEKLFF. The DNA of the CDR3 is TGTGCCATCAGTGAGTCGTTCGCGGTAAATGAAAAACTGTTTTTT.

This clonotype has more than one count but fewer than ten. This chain connects TRBV24-1 to TRBJ2-7, with 10 bases that match TRBD1. Germline V gives CDR1 KGHDR, CDR2 SFDVKD. The length of the CDR3 is 15 residues. V dropped 5 bases and J dropped 3; count of bases not matched to a gene: 6. CDR3 DNA: TGTGCCACCAGTGGGCGGACAGGGGGTCGCTACGAGCAGTACTTC. It encodes CATSGRTGGRYEQYF.

This clonotype was seen a few times. This chain's CDR3 is CASSLLRKGGDKNIQYF. In nucleotides, the CDR3 is TGTGCCAGCAGCTTACTACGTAAGGGTGGAGACAAAAACATTCAGTACTTC. The chain links TRBV7-2 to TRBJ2-4; no reliable D call. V shed 2 bases and J shed 3 bases, with 17 bases lying between them. The CDR3 covers 17 residues. Germline V gene data show CDR1 as SGHTA and CDR2 as FQGNSA.

In its sample, this clonotype was seen a few times. V gene TRBV29-1 combines with J gene TRBJ2-3; the match to TRBD2 covers 8 bases. CDR1 SQVTM and CDR2 ANQGSEA come from the germline V gene. The CDR3 covers 14 residues. V lost 4 bases to trimming and J lost 4 bases; unmatched junction nucleotides: 7. This chain's CDR3 is CSVAVAGLSDTQYF. Here the CDR3 DNA reads TGCAGCGTTGCGGTAGCGGGACTTTCAGATACGCAGTATTTT.

DNA for the CDR3: TGCAGTGCTAGGACAGGGAGAGCTAGCACAGATACGCAGTATTTT. Protein sequence: CSARTGRASTDTQYF. The chain links TRBV20-1 to TRBJ2-3, with 7 bases that match TRBD1. V shed 3 bases and J 0 bases; nucleotides not matched to a gene: 6. CDR1 is DFQATT, CDR2 SNEGSKA, per germline (reference sequence). The CDR3 totals 15 residues.

The rearrangement joins TRBV6-1 to TRBJ1-5; D perhaps matches TRBD1 (5 bases). CDR1 MNHNS and CDR2 SASEGT come from the germline V gene. V was pared by 8 bases and J by 0 bases, with 11 bases between. The length of the CDR3 is 14 residues. The chain's CDR3 is CASGGGNSNQPQHF. The CDR3 nucleotides are TGTGCCAGCGGGGGGGGAAATAGCAATCAGCCCCAGCATTTT.